These 30 T cell receptor beta chains share one sample of origin, sequenced in a study of control samples from healthy donors and cancer patients. Only in-frame clones appear in the TCRdb table, and some are missing; sequencing was by immunoSEQ multiplex PCR. Among around 120,000 clones, approximately 90% were seen once, and the ten largest hold 2% to 2.5%. The sequenced material came from blood. Receptors originate from a woman aged 70 to 79 in good health.

This clone was counted once. The chain has TRBV6-2 or TRBV6-3 and TRBJ1-3; D uncertain. The CDR3 contains 16 residues. The germline V gene has CDR1 MNHEY and CDR2 SVGEGT. The V and J ends lost 2 bases and 2 bases respectively, with 13 bases between them. CDR3 nucleotide sequence: TGTGCCAGCAGTTACGCCGTAACAGCTACTGGAAACACCATATATTTT. This encodes CASSYAVTATGNTIYF.

This clone has only one observation. The V and J genes are TRBV3-1 (or the pseudogene TRBV3-2) and TRBJ1-1; 10 bases agree with TRBD1. Germline V gene sequence: CDR1 LGHDT, CDR2 YNNKEL (reference sequence). This CDR3 has 14 residues. Losses at the gene ends were 4 bases for V and 5 bases for J; bases not matched to a gene: 4. The CDR3 is CASSLWGQGTEAFF. The CDR3 nucleotides read TGTGCCAGCAGCCTCTGGGGACAGGGGACTGAAGCTTTCTTT.

This clone appeared once. The genes are TRBV25-1 and TRBJ1-5; D gene ambiguous. V lost 9 bases to trimming and J lost 5 bases, with 17 bases between them. The CDR3 is made up of 14 amino acids. Germline loops: CDR1 MGHDK, CDR2 SYGVNS. The CDR3 is CARNRRAPYQPQHF. For the CDR3, the DNA is TGTGCCAGAAACCGACGGGCACCTTATCAGCCCCAGCATTTT.

This clone was seen more than once but under ten times. The chain joins TRBV7-9 to TRBJ2-5; 9 nucleotides agree with TRBD1. With V trimmed by 5 bases and J by 0 bases, 10 bases remained unmatched. The CDR3 consists of 17 residues. Germline values: CDR1 SEHNR, CDR2 FQNEAQ (reference sequence). The CDR3 spells CASSPGQGNPYQETQYF. The CDR3 nucleotides read TGTGCCAGCAGCCCGGGACAGGGAAATCCGTACCAAGAGACCCAGTACTTC.

The chain joins TRBV24-1 to TRBJ2-3; 12 bases are a match to TRBD2. Unmatched junction bases numbered 2, after V lost 3 bases and J lost 2 bases. CDR3 length: 16 amino acids. The V gene's germline CDR1 is KGHDR and CDR2 SFDVKD. The CDR3 region has the DNA TGTGCCACCAGTGATGGACTAGCGGGGCCCACAGATACGCAGTATTTT. Translation gives CATSDGLAGPTDTQYF.

The rearrangement links TRBV7-8 to TRBJ1-3; D not certain. The CDR3 extends over 14 amino acids. CDR1 and CDR2 from the germline V gene are SGHVS and FQNEAQ. Deletions cut 7 bases from V and 4 bases from J, with 14 bases between. CDR3 DNA sequence: TGTGCCAGCACCAAAATTGGGTCCGGAAACACCATATATTTT. Residues: CASTKIGSGNTIYF. The variable domain in full, completed from reference TRBV7-8 and TRBJ1-3, reads GAGVSQSPRYKVAKRGQDVALRCDPISGHVSLFWYQQALGQGPEFLTYFQNEAQLDKSGLPSDRFFAERPEGSVSTLKIQRTQQEDSAVYLCASTKIGSGNTIYFGEGSWLTVV.

The gene calls are TRBV9 and TRBJ1-1, with 9 bases matching TRBD1. V dropped 3 bases and J dropped 0; count of bases not matched to a gene: 3. This CDR3 comprises 15 residues. Looked up from germline, CDR1 is SGDLS and CDR2 is YYNGEE. CDR3 nucleotides: TGTGCCAGCAGCGAAGGGACAGGGTTGAACACTGAAGCTTTCTTT. Translated: CASSEGTGLNTEAFF.

The chain is built from TRBV9 and TRBJ2-2, with D tentatively TRBD2 (6 bases). Germline lookup yields CDR1 SGDLS and CDR2 YYNGEE. V was cut by 0 bases and J by 4 bases, with 13 bases left in between. CDR3 size: 16 residues. The CDR3 bases are TGTGCCAGCAGCGTAGGTGGCAGGACTACCACCGGGGAGCTGTTTTTT. Its translation is CASSVGGRTTTGELFF. The variable domain in full, with the rest retrieved from reference TRBV9 and TRBJ2-2, is DSGVTQTPKHLITATGQRVTLRCSPRSGDLSVYWYQQSLDQGLQFLIQYYNGEERAKGNILERFSAQQFPDLHSELNLSSLELGDSALYFCASSVGGRTTTGELFFGEGSRLTVL.

A word on this clone: One end of the junction is discordant with germline, which a read error may explain. This chain joins TRBV24-1 and TRBJ2-2; 9 bases agree with TRBD2. The CDR3 is 17 residues long. Germline values: CDR1 KGHDR, CDR2 SFDVKD. The CDR3 coding sequence is TGTCCCACCAGTGATTTCGGCGGGGGGGGTTCAGCCGGGGAGCTGTTTTTT. Translated: CPTSDFGGGGSAGELFF.

A remark on this clone: At one boundary the junction diverges from the germline segment, which might be a read error. The chain joins TRBV3-1 (or the pseudogene TRBV3-2) to TRBJ2-3; 9 bases match TRBD2. CDR1 and CDR2 from the germline V gene are LGHDT and YNNKEL (reference sequence). The CDR3 is 15 amino acids. CDR3 amino acids: CASSLSSTHSGGLHF. The CDR3 region has the DNA TGTGCCAGCAGCCTCTCATCCACCCATAGCGGGGGACTGCATTTT.

This rearrangement joins TRBV5-1 to TRBJ1-6; 8 bases map to TRBD1. V shed 0 bases, J shed 7 bases, and the junction held 6 bases outside the gene matches. CDR3 length: 16 residues. CDR1 and CDR2 from the germline V gene are SGHRS and YFSETQ. CDR3 amino acids: CASSLESGGRNSPLHF. CDR3 DNA: TGCGCCAGCAGCTTGGAATCAGGGGGCAGGAATTCACCCCTCCACTTT.

The chain carries TRBV24-1 and TRBJ2-1; tentatively, D is TRBD2 (5 bases). The CDR3 consists of 16 residues. Germline CDR1 is KGHDR and CDR2 is SFDVKD. The V end was cut by 4 bases, the J end by 3 bases, with 15 bases between. The CDR3, as DNA: TGTGCCACCAGTGACCCAAAGGGAGCCAGCTACAATGAGCAGTTCTTC. This encodes CATSDPKGASYNEQFF.

J is TRBJ2-2 and V is TRBV5-8, with D unresolved. The germline CDR1 and CDR2 sequences are SGHTS and YDEGEE. V was shortened by 0 bases and J by 8 bases, with 14 bases between the two germline ends. The CDR3 loop spans 15 amino acids. Here the CDR3 reads CASSLARPTPGELFF. The CDR3 DNA reads as TGTGCCAGCAGCTTGGCGAGGCCTACCCCGGGGGAGCTGTTTTTT. Filled out from reference TRBV5-8 and TRBJ2-2, the complete variable domain reads EAGVTQSPTHLIKTRGQQATLRCSPISGHTSVYWYQQALGLGLQFLLWYDEGEERNRGNFPPRFSGRQFPNYSSELNVNALELEDSALYLCASSLARPTPGELFFGEGSRLTVL.

The V and J genes are TRBV2 and TRBJ2-1; 11 bases match TRBD2. J lost 0 bases, V lost 5 bases, and 6 bases had no gene match. Germline V gene data show CDR1 as SNHLY and CDR2 as FYNNEI. The CDR3 is made up of 17 amino acids. The CDR3 coding sequence is TGTGCCAGCAGTACCCCTAGCGGGGGGAGCTCCTACAATGAGCAGTTCTTC. Its translation: CASSTPSGGSSYNEQFF.

This chain links TRBV7-2 with TRBJ2-2, with 9 positions matching TRBD2. CDR1 is SGHTA, CDR2 FQGNSA, per germline. The CDR3 is 16 amino acids. J lost 5 bases, V lost 1 base, and 5 bases had no gene match. The CDR3 region is CASSLVAGGHTGELFF. CDR3 DNA: TGTGCCAGCAGCTTAGTTGCGGGGGGGCATACCGGGGAGCTGTTTTTT.

A remark on this clone: Other DNA sequences within the sample encode an identical CDR3. In DNA, the CDR3 is TGTGCCAGCAGCGTAGATGGCCGCCGGAATGAGCAGTTCTTC. Translated: CASSVDGRRNEQFF. V usage is TRBV9 and J usage is TRBJ2-1; D remains unclear. The CDR3 runs 14 residues. Per the germline V gene, CDR1 is SGDLS and CDR2 is YYNGEE. Trimming removed 0 bases at V and 7 bases at J, with 11 bases between.

V and J are TRBV5-4 and TRBJ1-2; maybe TRBD1 (5 bases). CDR1 and CDR2 (germline): SGHNT, YYREEE (reference sequence). This CDR3 has 15 residues. The V and J ends lost 2 bases and 0 bases respectively, with 11 bases between them. The CDR3: CASSLDSHSNYGYTF. The DNA for the CDR3 is TGTGCCAGCAGCTTAGACAGCCATTCTAACTATGGCTACACCTTC.

The chain uses TRBV5-1 and TRBJ1-2, with D perhaps matching TRBD1 (6 bases). Trimming shortened V by 4 bases and J by 6 bases, and 16 bases separated the two germline ends. The CDR3 contains 14 residues. Germline assignment: CDR1 SGHRS and CDR2 YFSETQ. This CDR3 reads CASSVTAGDDGYTF. CDR3 nucleotide sequence: TGCGCCAGCAGCGTAACCGCAGGGGACGATGGCTACACCTTC. The whole variable domain, filled in from reference TRBV5-1 and TRBJ1-2, reads KAGVTQTPRYLIKTRGQQVTLSCSPISGHRSVSWYQQTPGQGLQFLFEYFSETQRNKGNFPGRFSGRQFSNSRSEMNVSTLELGDSALYLCASSVTAGDDGYTFGSGTRLTVV.

CDR3: CASSPGQLNTGELFF. CDR3 coding DNA: TGCGCCAGCAGCCCGGGACAGTTAAACACCGGGGAGCTGTTTTTT. The chain links TRBV5-1 to TRBJ2-2; 7 positions match TRBD1. This CDR3 region has 15 residues. CDR1 is SGHRS and CDR2 is YFSETQ in the germline V gene. V shed 4 bases and J 2 bases; nucleotides not matched to a gene: 5.

This clone was seen once. The chain links TRBV7-9 to TRBJ1-4; D is unresolved. The V and J ends lost 5 bases and 4 bases respectively, with 11 bases between them. CDR1 SEHNR and CDR2 FQNEAQ come from the germline V gene (reference sequence). CDR3 length: 14 amino acids. The CDR3, as DNA: TGTGCCAGCAGCCACGAGGGATTTAATGAAAAACTGTTTTTT. It encodes CASSHEGFNEKLFF.

The CDR3 sequence is CASSLLGDRGLEQYF. The CDR3 nucleotides are TGTGCCAGCAGTTTATTGGGGGACAGGGGGCTGGAGCAGTACTTC. The chain joins TRBV27 to TRBJ2-7, with 12 bases that match TRBD1. CDR1 and CDR2 from the germline V gene are MNHEY and SMNVEV (reference sequence). J gave up 7 bases and V 1 base, and 5 bases lay outside the gene matches. The CDR3 loop spans 15 amino acids.

This clone was found once. The chain links TRBV7-9 to TRBJ1-1; TRBD1 aligns across 7 bases. Losses at the gene ends were 0 bases for V and 8 bases for J; bases not matched to a gene: 3. CDR1 and CDR2 from the germline V gene are SEHNR and FQNEAQ (reference sequence). This CDR3 contains 13 residues. Here the CDR3 reads CASSLAETGEAFF. CDR3 DNA: TGTGCCAGCAGCTTAGCGGAGACAGGGGAAGCTTTCTTT.

The chain combines TRBV21-1 with TRBJ1-5; the table's D call of TRBD1 was not tested on the DNA. TRBV21-1 is labeled a pseudogene. This CDR3 comprises 16 residues. The CDR3 region has the DNA TGTGCCAGCAGCAAAGTGGGACACAAACGCAATCAGCCCCAGCATTTT. The encoded protein is CASSKVGHKRNQPQHF.

V gene TRBV10-3 combines with J gene TRBJ2-7; the D is unclear. Per germline, CDR1 ENHRY and CDR2 SYGVKD. V shed 0 bases and J shed 0 bases, with 12 bases lying between them. The CDR3 contains 16 residues. CDR3 sequence reads: CAISESLTASSYEQYF. The CDR3 region has the DNA TGTGCCATCAGTGAGTCGCTGACGGCAAGCTCCTACGAGCAGTACTTC.

This chain links TRBV5-1 with TRBJ2-7, with D possibly TRBD2 on 6 matching bases. Germline CDR1 and CDR2: SGHRS and YFSETQ. This CDR3 spans 12 amino acids. Trimming shortened V by 4 bases and J by 7 bases, and 12 bases separated the two germline ends. The CDR3 sequence is CASSPLRGEQYF. The DNA for the CDR3 is TGCGCCAGCAGCCCCCTCCGGGGGGAGCAGTACTTC. The complete variable domain, with remaining parts taken from reference TRBV5-1 and TRBJ2-7, reads KAGVTQTPRYLIKTRGQQVTLSCSPISGHRSVSWYQQTPGQGLQFLFEYFSETQRNKGNFPGRFSGRQFSNSRSEMNVSTLELGDSALYLCASSPLRGEQYFGPGTRLTVT.

The V call is TRBV3-1 (or the pseudogene TRBV3-2), the J call TRBJ2-7, with TRBD2 matching over 11 bases. Germline-derived CDR1 and CDR2 are LGHDT and YNNKEL (reference sequence). Trimming at V came to 0 bases and at J to 3 bases, leaving 7 bases not matched to a gene. The CDR3 runs to 17 residues. The chain's CDR3 is CASSQERLAGGIYEQYF. For the CDR3, the DNA is TGTGCCAGCAGCCAAGAGAGGCTAGCGGGGGGTATCTACGAGCAGTACTTC.

The chain's CDR3 is CASSRGQGTGANVLTF. CDR3 nucleotides: TGTGCCAGCAGCCGGGGACAGGGGACCGGGGCCAACGTCCTGACTTTC. This sequence joins TRBV6-2 or TRBV6-3 and TRBJ2-6; 10 bases line up with TRBD1. Germline lookup yields CDR1 MNHEY and CDR2 SVGEGT. V was pared by 6 bases and J by 4 bases, with 6 bases of the junction left unmatched. This CDR3 spans 16 amino acids.

The CDR3 coding sequence is TGTGCCAGCAGCTTGCGGACATCTATTAACTATGGCTACACCTTC. Encoded protein: CASSLRTSINYGYTF. V gene TRBV5-6 combines with J gene TRBJ1-2; D possibly corresponds to TRBD1 (5 bases). V lost 1 base and J 1 base, leaving 11 bases between the germline ends. Looked up from germline, CDR1 is SGHDT and CDR2 is YYEEEE. The CDR3 runs to 15 residues.

This rearrangement joins TRBV7-3 to TRBJ1-1; D remains ambiguous. Germline V gene lookup returns CDR1 SGHTA and CDR2 FQGTGA. This CDR3 is built from 17 residues. The ends were cut back, 2 bases at V and 1 base at J, with 17 bases in the middle. CDR3 nucleotide sequence: TGTGCCAGCAGCTTATATCCGCGAGGAGCCCCGAACACTGAAGCTTTCTTT. This sequence encodes CASSLYPRGAPNTEAFF.

This chain links TRBV12-5 with TRBJ2-7, with D possibly being TRBD1 or TRBD2 (6 bases each). The CDR3 consists of 15 residues. Germline CDR1 is LGHNT and CDR2 is FRNRAP. Trimming left V 0 bases short and J 0 bases short, with 9 bases between. CDR3: CASGLVGGSSYEQYF. For the CDR3, the DNA is TGTGCTAGTGGTTTGGTAGGGGGGTCCTCCTACGAGCAGTACTTC.